This T cell receptor beta chain was documented in a study of cytomegalovirus exposure and HLA in healthy donors. Overall study: Ancestry clustering placed roughly four fifths of about 400 genotyped donors in the Caucasian-associated cluster. Overall study results and limits: What a later analysis reportedly showed was that an Asian-associated ancestry cluster had fewer N-insertions than the approximately 700-donor mean.

V gave up 4 bases and J gave up 0 bases; unmatched junction bases: 9. The germline V gene has CDR1 PRHDT and CDR2 FYEKMQ (reference sequence). The CDR3 sequence is 17 residues long. PCR amplification relied on 60 Vbeta primers (plus 13 Jbeta primers). Clones were read by immunoSEQ multiplex PCR, and TCRdb kept only the in-frame ones, dropping some. The sample has about 170,000 clones; the top ten hold about 0.8%. Of note for this clone: Its antigen is unknown.

The chain recombines TRBV13 with TRBJ2-1; TRBD1 agrees at 7 bases. The material sequenced was PBMCs. This receptor was taken from a woman aged 18-29 years in good health and CMV-seropositive. The CDR3 loop is CASSSRAGGASYNEQFF. The CDR3 nucleotides are TGTGCCAGCAGCTCTAGGGCAGGGGGTGCCTCCTACAATGAGCAGTTCTTC.